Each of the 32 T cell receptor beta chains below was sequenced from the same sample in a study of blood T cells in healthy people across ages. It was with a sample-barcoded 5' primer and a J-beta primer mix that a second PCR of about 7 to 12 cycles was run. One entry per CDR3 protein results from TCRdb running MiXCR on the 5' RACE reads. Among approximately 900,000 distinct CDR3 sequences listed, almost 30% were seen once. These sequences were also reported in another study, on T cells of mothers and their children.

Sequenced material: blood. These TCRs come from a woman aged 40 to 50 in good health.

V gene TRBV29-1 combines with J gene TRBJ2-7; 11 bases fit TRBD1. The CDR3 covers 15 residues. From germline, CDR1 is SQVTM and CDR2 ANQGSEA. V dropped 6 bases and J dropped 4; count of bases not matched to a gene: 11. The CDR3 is CSVLKAGTGGYEQYF. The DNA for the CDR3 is TGCAGCGTACTCAAAGCCGGGACAGGGGGTTACGAGCAGTACTTC.

In DNA, the CDR3 is TGTGCCAGCACCATACACGCTGCTAACTATGGCTACACCTTC. Translation: CASTIHAANYGYTF. The rearrangement links TRBV7-9 to TRBJ1-2; unclear D gene. CDR1 SEHNR and CDR2 FQNEAQ come from the germline V gene (reference sequence). The CDR3 runs 14 residues. Trimming removed 7 bases from V and 0 bases from J, with 12 bases in between.

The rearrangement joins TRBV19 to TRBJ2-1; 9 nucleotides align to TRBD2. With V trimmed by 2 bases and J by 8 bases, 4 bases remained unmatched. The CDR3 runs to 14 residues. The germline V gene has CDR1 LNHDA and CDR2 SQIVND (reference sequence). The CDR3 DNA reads TGTGCCAGTAGTATACTAGCGGGGATAGATGAGCAGTTCTTC. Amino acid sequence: CASSILAGIDEQFF.

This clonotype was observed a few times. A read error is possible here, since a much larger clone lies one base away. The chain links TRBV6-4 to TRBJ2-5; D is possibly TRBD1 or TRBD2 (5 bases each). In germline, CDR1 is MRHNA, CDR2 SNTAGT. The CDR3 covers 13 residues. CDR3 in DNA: TGTGCCGGCAGTCGGGGCCCCGAAGAGACCCAGTACTTC. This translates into CAGSRGPEETQYF.

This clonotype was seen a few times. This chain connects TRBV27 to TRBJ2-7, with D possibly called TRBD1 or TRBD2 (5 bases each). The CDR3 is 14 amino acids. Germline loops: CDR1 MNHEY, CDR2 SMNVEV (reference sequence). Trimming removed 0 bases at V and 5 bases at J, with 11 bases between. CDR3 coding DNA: TGTGCCAGCAGTTTATCGAGGAGAGGGGACGAGCAGTACTTC. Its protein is CASSLSRRGDEQYF.

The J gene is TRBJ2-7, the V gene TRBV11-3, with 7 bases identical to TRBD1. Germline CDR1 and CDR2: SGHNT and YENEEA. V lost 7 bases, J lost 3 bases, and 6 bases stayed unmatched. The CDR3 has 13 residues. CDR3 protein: CASTFPGGYEQYF. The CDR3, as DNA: TGTGCCAGCACCTTCCCAGGGGGCTACGAGCAGTACTTC. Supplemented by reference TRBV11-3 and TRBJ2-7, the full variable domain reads EAGVVQSPRYKIIEKKQPVAFWCNPISGHNTLYWYLQNLGQGPELLIRYENEEAVDDSQLPKDRFSAERLKGVDSTLKIQPAELGDSAVYLCASTFPGGYEQYFGPGTRLTVT.

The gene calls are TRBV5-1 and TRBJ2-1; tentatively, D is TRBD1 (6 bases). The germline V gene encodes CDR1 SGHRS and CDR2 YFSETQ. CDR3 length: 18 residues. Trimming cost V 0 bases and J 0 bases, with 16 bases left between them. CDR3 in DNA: TGCGCCAGCAGCTTGGTCCCAGGGGCCCCTACCTCCTACAATGAGCAGTTCTTC. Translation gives CASSLVPGAPTSYNEQFF.

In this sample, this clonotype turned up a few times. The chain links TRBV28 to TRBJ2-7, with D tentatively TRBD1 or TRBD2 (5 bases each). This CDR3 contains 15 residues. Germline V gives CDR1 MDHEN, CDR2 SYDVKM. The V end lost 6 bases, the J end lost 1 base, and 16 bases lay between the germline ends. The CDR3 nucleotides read TGTGCCAGCAGACCCCGGGTGGGGGTTTCCTACGAGCAGTACTTC. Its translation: CASRPRVGVSYEQYF.

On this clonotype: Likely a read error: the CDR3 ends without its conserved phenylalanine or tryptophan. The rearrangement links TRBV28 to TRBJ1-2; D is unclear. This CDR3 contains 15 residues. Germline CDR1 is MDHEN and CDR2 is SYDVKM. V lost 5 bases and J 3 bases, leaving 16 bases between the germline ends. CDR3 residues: CASSLIQRPYYGYTC. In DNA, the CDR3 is TGTGCCAGCAGTCTCATCCAGAGGCCGTACTATGGCTACACCTGC.

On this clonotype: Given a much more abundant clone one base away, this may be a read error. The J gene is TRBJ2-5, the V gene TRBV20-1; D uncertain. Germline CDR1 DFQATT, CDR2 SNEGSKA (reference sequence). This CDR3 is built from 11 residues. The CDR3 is CRARVRETQYF. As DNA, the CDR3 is TGCAGGGCTAGGGTTAGGGAGACCCAGTACTTC.

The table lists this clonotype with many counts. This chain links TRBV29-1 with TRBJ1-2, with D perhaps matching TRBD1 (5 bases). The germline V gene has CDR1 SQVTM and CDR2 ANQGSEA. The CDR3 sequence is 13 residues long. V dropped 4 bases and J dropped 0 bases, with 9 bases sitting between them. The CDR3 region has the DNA TGCAGCGTTGTGGGGCGAGCTAACTATGGCTACACCTTC. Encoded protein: CSVVGRANYGYTF.

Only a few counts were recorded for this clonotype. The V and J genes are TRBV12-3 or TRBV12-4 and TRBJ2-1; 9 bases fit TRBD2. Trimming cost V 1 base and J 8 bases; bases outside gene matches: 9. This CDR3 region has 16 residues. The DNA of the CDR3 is TGTGCCAGCAGTTTAGGGGCTAGCGGGGCTATGGATGAGCAGTTCTTC. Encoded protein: CASSLGASGAMDEQFF.

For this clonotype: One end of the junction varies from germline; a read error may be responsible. This CDR3 reads CASSLRDGNRPQHF. The DNA for the CDR3 is TGTGCCAGCAGTCTTCGGGACGGCAATCGGCCCCAGCATTTT. The chain links TRBV12-3 or TRBV12-4 to TRBJ1-5, with D perhaps matching TRBD1 (5 bases). The CDR3 runs 14 residues.

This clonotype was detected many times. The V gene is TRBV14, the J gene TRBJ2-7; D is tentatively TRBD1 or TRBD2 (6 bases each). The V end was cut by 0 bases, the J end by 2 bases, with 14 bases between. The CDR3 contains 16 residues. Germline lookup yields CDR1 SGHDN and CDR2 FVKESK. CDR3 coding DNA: TGTGCCAGCAGCCAAGAAATGGGGGGCTCAACCTACGAGCAGTACTTC. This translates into CASSQEMGGSTYEQYF.

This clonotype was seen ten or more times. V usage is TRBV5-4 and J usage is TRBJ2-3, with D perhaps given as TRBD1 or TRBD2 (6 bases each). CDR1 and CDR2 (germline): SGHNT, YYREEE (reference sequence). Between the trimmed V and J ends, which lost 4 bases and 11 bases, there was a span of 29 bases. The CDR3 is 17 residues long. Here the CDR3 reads CASSRDGGAARFREQYF. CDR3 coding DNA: TGTGCCAGCAGCCGCGACGGGGGCGCGGCCCGATTTAGAGAGCAGTATTTT.

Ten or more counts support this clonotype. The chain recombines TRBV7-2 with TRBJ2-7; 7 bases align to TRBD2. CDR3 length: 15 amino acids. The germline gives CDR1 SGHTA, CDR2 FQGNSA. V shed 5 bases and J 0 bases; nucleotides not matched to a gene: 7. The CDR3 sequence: CASSRLGLDSYEQYF. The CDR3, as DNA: TGTGCCAGCAGCCGCCTTGGACTAGACTCCTACGAGCAGTACTTC.

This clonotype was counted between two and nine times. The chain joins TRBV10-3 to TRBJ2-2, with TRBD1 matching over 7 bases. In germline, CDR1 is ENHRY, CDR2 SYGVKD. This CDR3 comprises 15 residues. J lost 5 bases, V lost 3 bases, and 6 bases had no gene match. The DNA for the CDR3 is TGTGCCATCAGTGAAGAGGGGGCGCTGACCGGGGAGCTGTTTTTT. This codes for CAISEEGALTGELFF.

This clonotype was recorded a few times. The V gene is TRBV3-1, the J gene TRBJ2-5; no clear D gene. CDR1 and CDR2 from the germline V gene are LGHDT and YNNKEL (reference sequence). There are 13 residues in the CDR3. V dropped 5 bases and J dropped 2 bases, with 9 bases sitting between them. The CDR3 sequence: CASSDNPQETQYF. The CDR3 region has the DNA TGTGCCAGCAGCGACAATCCACAAGAGACCCAGTACTTC.

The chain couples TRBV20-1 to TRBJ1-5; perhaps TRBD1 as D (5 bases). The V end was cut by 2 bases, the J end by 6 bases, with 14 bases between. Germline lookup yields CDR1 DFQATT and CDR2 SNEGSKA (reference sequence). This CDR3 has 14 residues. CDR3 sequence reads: CSARPPLGAQPQHF. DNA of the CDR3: TGCAGTGCTAGACCACCACTTGGGGCTCAGCCCCAGCATTTT.

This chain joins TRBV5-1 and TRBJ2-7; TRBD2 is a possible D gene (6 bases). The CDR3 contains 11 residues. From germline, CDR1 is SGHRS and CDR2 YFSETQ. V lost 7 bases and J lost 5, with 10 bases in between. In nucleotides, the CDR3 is TGCGCCAGCCGCGGGACGGACGAGCAGTACTTC. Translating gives CASRGTDEQYF.

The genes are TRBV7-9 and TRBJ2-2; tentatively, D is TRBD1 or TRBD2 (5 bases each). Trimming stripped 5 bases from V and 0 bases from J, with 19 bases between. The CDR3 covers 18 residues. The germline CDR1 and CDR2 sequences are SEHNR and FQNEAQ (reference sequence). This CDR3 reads CASSRILFGDANTGELFF. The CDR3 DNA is TGTGCCAGCAGCCGAATCTTATTTGGGGACGCGAACACCGGGGAGCTGTTTTTT.

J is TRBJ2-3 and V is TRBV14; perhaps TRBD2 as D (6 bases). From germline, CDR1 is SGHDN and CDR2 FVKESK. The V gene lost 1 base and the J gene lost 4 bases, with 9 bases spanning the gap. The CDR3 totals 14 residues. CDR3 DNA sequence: TGTGCCAGCAGCCAAGGGGGACTGGCAGATACGCAGTATTTT. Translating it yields CASSQGGLADTQYF.

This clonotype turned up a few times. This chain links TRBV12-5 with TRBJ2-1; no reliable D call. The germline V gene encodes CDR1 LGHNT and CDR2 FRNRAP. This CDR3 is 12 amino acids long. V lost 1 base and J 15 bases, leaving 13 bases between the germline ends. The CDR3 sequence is CASGLGASVMFF. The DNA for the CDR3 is TGTGCTAGTGGTTTGGGGGCGAGCGTGATGTTCTTC.

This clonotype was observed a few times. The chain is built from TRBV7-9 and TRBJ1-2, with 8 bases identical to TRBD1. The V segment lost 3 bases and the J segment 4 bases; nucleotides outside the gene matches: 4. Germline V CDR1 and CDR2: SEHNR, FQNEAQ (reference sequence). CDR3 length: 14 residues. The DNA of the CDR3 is TGTGCCAGCAGCTTTATTGGGACAGGCTATGGCTACACCTTC. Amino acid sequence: CASSFIGTGYGYTF.

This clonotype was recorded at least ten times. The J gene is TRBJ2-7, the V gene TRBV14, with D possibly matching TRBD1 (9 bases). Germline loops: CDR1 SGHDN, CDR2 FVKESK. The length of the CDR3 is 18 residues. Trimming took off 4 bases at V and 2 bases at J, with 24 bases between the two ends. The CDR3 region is CASSPRGGTGIRAYEQYF. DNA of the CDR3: TGTGCCAGCAGCCCCCGCGGGGGGACAGGGATTAGGGCCTACGAGCAGTACTTC.

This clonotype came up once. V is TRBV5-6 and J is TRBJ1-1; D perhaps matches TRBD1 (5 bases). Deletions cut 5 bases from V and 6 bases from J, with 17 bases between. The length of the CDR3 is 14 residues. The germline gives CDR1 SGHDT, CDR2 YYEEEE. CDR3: CASRGGSGLAEAFF. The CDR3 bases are TGTGCCAGCAGGGGGGGTTCAGGGCTGGCTGAAGCTTTCTTT.

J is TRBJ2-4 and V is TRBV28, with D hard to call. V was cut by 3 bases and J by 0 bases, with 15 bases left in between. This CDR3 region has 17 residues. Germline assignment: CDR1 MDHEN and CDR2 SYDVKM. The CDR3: CASSFWMDPLAKNIQYF. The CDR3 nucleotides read TGTGCCAGCAGTTTTTGGATGGACCCCTTAGCCAAAAACATTCAGTACTTC.

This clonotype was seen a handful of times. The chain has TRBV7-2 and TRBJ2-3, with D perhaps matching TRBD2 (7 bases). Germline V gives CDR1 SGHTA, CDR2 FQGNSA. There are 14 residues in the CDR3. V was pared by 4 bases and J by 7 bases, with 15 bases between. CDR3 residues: CASSSGGAVNTQYF. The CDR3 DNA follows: TGTGCCAGCAGCTCTGGGGGGGCCGTAAATACGCAGTATTTT. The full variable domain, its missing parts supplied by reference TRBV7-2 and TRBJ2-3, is GAGVSQSPSNKVTEKGKDVELRCDPISGHTALYWYRQSLGQGLEFLIYFQGNSAPDKSGLPSDRFSAERTGGSVSTLTIQRTQQEDSAVYLCASSSGGAVNTQYFGPGTRLTVL.

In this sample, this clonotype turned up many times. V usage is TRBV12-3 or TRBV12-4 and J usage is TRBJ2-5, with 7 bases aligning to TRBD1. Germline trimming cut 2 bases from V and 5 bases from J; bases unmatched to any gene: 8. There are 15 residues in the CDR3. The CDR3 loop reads CASSLSVRGWETQYF. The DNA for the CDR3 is TGTGCCAGCAGTTTAAGCGTCAGGGGGTGGGAGACCCAGTACTTC.

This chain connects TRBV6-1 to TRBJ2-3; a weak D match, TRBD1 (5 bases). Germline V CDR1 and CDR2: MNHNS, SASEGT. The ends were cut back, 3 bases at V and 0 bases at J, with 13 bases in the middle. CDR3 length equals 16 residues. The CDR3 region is CASSDFDSYSTDTQYF. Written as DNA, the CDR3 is TGTGCCAGCAGTGATTTTGACAGCTACAGCACAGATACGCAGTATTTT.

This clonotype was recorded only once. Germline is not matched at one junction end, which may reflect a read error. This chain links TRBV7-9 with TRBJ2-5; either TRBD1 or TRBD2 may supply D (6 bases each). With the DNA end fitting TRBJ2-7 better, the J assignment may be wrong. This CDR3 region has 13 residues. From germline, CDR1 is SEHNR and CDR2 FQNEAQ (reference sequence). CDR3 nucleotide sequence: TGTACCAGCCGGGGGACACCTTCCCACGAGCAGTACTTC. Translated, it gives CTSRGTPSHEQYF.

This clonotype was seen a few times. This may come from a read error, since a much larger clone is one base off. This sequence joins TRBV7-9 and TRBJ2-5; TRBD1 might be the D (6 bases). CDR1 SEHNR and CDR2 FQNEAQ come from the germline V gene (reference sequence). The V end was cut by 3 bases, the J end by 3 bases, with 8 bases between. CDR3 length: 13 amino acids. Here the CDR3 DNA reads TGTGCCAGCAGCTTTTGGGACAAAGAGACCCAGTACTTC. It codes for CASSFWDKETQYF.